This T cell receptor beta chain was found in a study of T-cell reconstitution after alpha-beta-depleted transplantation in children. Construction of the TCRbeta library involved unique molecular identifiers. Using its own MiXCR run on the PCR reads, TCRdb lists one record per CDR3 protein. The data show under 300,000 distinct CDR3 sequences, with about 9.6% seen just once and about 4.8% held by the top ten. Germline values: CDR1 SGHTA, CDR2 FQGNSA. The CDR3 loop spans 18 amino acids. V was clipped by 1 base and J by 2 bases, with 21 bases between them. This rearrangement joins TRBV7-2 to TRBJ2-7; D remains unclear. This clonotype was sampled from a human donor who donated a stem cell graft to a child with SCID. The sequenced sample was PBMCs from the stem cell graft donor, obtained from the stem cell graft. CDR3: CASSLGPLVASSTYEQYF. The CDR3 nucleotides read TGTGCCAGCAGCTTAGGGCCCCTCGTCGCCTCGTCCACCTACGAGCAGTACTTC.